This section outlines one TCR beta chain sequence together with its context. Alongside a J-beta primer mix, a sample-barcoded 5' primer served in a second PCR lasting about 7 to 11 cycles. Template switching added a 12-random-nucleotide identifier to every cDNA molecule. TCRdb re-derived calls from the 5' RACE reads in MiXCR, one entry per CDR3 protein. Of nearly 1 million distinct CDR3 sequences in the sample, about 51% were seen once. This sample was taken from a study of blood T cells in healthy people across ages. Germline assignment: CDR1 MDHEN and CDR2 SYDVKM. The CDR3 has 17 residues. Trimming removed 3 bases from V and 2 bases from J; junction bases left unmatched: 9.

This receptor was taken from a woman aged 55-75 years in good health. Input material: blood. The chain employs TRBV28 and TRBJ2-4, with 8 bases lining up with TRBD1. CDR3 nucleotides: TGTGCCAGCAGTTTTTCTCGGCAGGGGGCTACCAAAAACATTCAGTACTTC. It yields the protein CASSFSRQGATKNIQYF.